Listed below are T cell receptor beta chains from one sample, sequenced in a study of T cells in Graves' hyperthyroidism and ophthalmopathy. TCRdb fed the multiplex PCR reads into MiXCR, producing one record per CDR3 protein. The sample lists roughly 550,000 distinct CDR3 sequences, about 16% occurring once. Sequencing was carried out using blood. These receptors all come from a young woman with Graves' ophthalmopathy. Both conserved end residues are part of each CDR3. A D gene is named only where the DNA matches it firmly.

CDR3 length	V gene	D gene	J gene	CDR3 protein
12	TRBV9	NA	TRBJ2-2	CASSVEVGELFF
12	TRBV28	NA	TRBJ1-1	CASSLISGEAFF
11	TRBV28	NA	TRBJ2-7	CASSLTHEQYF
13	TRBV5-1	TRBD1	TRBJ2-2	CASSSQGNGELFF
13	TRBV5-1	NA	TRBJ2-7	CASSLWGTPEQYF
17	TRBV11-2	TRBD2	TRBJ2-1	CASSLGGTSGSYNEQFF
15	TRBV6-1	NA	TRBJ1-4	CASSYAGATNEKLFF
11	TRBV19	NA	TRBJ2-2	CASCRTGELFF
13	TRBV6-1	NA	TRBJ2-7	CASSPGGAVEQYF
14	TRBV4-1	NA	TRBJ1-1	CASSQDGWNTEAFF
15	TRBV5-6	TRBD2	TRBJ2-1	CASSLRRQTSGSWFF
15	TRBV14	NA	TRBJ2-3	CASSQVERFTDTQYF
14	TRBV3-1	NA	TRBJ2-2	CASSRRVTGGELFF
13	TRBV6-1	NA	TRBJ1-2	CASSPDPTHGYTF
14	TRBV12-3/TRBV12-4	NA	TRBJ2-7	CASLGRGRSYEQYF
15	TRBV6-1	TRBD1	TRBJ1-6	CASRGTGAGNSPLHF
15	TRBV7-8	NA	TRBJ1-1	CASSLEAEMNTEAFF
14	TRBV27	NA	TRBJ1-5	CASSLLAGNQPQHF
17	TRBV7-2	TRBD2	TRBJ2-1	CVSSLTVTSGRDMKQFF
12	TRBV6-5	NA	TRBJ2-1	CASSYSREREFF
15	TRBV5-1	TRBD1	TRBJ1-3	CASSLALGQRNTIYF
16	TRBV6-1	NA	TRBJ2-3	CASGGWGGASTDTQYF
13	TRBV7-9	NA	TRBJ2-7	CASSSATPYEQYF
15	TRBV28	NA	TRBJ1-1	CASSKVEAGTTEAFF
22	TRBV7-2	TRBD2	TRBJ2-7	CASARPGLAGPKTGANSYEQYF
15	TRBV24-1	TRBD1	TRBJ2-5	CATSDFDRGKETQYF
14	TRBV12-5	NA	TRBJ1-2	CASGKGQVLNGYTF
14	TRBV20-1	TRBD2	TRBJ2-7	CSARSGGSSYEQYF
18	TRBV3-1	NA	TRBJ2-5	CASSQDRVPRGDQETQYF
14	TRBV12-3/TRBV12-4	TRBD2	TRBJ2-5	CASTTSGRGETQYF
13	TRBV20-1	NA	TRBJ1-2	CSATGGVDYGYTF
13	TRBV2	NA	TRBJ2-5	CASAQGLQETQYF
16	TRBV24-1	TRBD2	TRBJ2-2	CATSDPGLADSGELFF
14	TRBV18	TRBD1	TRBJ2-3	CASSPDRVSDTQYF
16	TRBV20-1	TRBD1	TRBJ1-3	CSARAGTGFSGNTIYF
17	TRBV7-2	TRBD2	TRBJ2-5	CASSFVDSSAGEETQYF
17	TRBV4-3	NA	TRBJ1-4	CASSQDKRVGTNEKLFF
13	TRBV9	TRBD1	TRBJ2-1	CASSRDRYNEQFF
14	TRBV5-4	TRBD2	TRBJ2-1	CASEGGTSSGEQFF
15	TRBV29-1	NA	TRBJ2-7	CSVAGRGGILDEQYF
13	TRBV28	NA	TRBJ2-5	CASSRSDQETQYF
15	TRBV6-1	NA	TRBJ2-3	CASSFTGGGTDTQYF
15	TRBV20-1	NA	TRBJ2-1	CSAHKADSSYNEQFF
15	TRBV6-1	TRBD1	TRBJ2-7	CASREVTGDFYEQYF
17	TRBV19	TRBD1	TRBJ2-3	CASSIEGGTGSTDTQYF
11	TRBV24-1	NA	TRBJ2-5	CATSDKETQYF
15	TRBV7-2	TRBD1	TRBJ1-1	CASRALGTGSTEAFF
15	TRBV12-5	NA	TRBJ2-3	CARGKPGLPTDTQYF
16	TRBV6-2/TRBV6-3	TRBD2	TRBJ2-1	CASSYGGLGLYNEQFF
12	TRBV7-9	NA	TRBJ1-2	CASSLWGSGYTF
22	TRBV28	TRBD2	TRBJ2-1	CASSLRDLRLAGGPSSYNEQFF
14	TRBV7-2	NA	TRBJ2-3	CASSLRLATDTQYF